This TCR beta chain was captured in a study of blood T cell repertoires in COVID-19. For the study at large: Sites across the United States, Italy and Spain contributed samples from acute and convalescent COVID-19. PBMCs, B-cell-depleted T cells, or T cells were the source of the cDNA or gDNA that made up the material.

In the original workflow: Using reference gene primer amplification, nucleated cell counts were estimated. TCRdb keeps only in-frame clones here, not all; method: immunoSEQ multiplex PCR. For V, J and clone size, that table is used; D and trimming come from the DNA. The table includes more than 200,000 clones, roughly nine tenths detected once. Sequencing used peripheral blood. The sequence derives from a man in his forties or fifties with acute or convalescent COVID-19.

CDR3 nucleotide sequence: TGCGCCAGCAGCTTTCAGGGGGAAGCTAATGAAAAACTGTTTTTT. Translated, it gives CASSFQGEANEKLFF. The rearrangement links TRBV5-1 to TRBJ1-4; 7 bases map to TRBD1. This CDR3 is 15 amino acids long. V trimming: 2 bases; J trimming: 3 bases; junction bases outside the gene matches: 4. Germline V lookup: CDR1 SGHRS, CDR2 YFSETQ. Full variable domain (remainder filled in from reference TRBV5-1 and TRBJ1-4): KAGVTQTPRYLIKTRGQQVTLSCSPISGHRSVSWYQQTPGQGLQFLFEYFSETQRNKGNFPGRFSGRQFSNSRSEMNVSTLELGDSALYLCASSFQGEANEKLFFGSGTQLSVL.